The 21 T cell receptor beta chains presented below share a single source sample, sequenced in a study of blood T cell repertoires in COVID-19. Produced via immunoSEQ multiplex PCR; TCRdb's table is partial and in-frame only. The sample shows about 130,000 clones, roughly 69% of them seen only once. The sequenced sample was peripheral blood. These receptors came from a woman in her seventies with acute or convalescent COVID-19.

This sequence joins TRBV2 and TRBJ2-5; D is possibly TRBD2 (5 bases). The germline V and J ends were trimmed by 8 bases and 5 bases, with 24 bases remaining between them. The CDR3 has 16 amino acids. Per the germline V gene, CDR1 is SNHLY and CDR2 is FYNNEI. The CDR3 protein is CASAMAGWRVGETQYF. CDR3 in DNA: TGTGCCAGCGCTATGGCGGGCTGGCGAGTCGGGGAGACCCAGTACTTC.

In regard to this clone: Other nucleotide sequences in the sample specify the same CDR3. The rearrangement joins TRBV4-1 to TRBJ2-5, with D tentatively TRBD1 (7 bases). V lost 1 base and J lost 5, with 14 bases in between. CDR3 length: 15 residues. The germline V gene has CDR1 MGHRA and CDR2 YSYEKL. CDR3 sequence reads: CASSQAPGGSETQYF. CDR3 in DNA: TGCGCCAGCAGCCAAGCCCCAGGGGGGTCTGAGACCCAGTACTTC.

The chain combines TRBV5-8 with TRBJ2-3; maybe TRBD2 (6 bases). Trimming took off 0 bases at V and 2 bases at J, with 16 bases between the two ends. Germline CDR1 SGHTS, CDR2 YDEGEE. This CDR3 contains 17 residues. The CDR3 DNA reads TGTGCCAGCAGCTTGGCGGTAGCGGAGTTGTACACAGATACGCAGTATTTT. It codes for CASSLAVAELYTDTQYF. Full variable domain (missing parts from reference TRBV5-8 and TRBJ2-3): EAGVTQSPTHLIKTRGQQATLRCSPISGHTSVYWYQQALGLGLQFLLWYDEGEERNRGNFPPRFSGRQFPNYSSELNVNALELEDSALYLCASSLAVAELYTDTQYFGPGTRLTVL.

V gene TRBV27 combines with J gene TRBJ1-2, with 8 nucleotides matching TRBD1. Germline-derived CDR1 and CDR2 are MNHEY and SMNVEV (reference sequence). V was pared by 0 bases and J by 7 bases, with 4 bases of the junction left unmatched. This CDR3 is 14 amino acids long. As DNA, the CDR3 is TGTGCCAGCAGTTTATCTCGGACAGGGAGTGGCTACACCTTC. Translation gives CASSLSRTGSGYTF.

The chain carries TRBV7-8 and TRBJ1-6; possibly TRBD1 for D (6 bases). Germline V gene lookup returns CDR1 SGHVS and CDR2 FQNEAQ. The V and J ends lost 5 bases and 10 bases respectively, with 12 bases between them. This CDR3 contains 13 residues. The CDR3 reads CASSVYRESPLHF. In nucleotides, the CDR3 is TGTGCCAGCAGCGTCTACAGGGAATCACCCCTCCACTTT.

The chain has TRBV19 and TRBJ2-1; TRBD2 matches at 12 bases. V was pared by 5 bases and J by 4 bases, with 6 bases of the junction left unmatched. The CDR3 is 16 amino acids. Germline CDR1 is LNHDA and CDR2 is SQIVND (reference sequence). CDR3 loop: CASSSPSGRAYNEQFF. The CDR3 DNA follows: TGTGCCAGTAGTTCGCCTAGCGGGAGGGCGTACAATGAGCAGTTCTTC.

The CDR3 region is CASSLQGTSGNTIYF. The CDR3 DNA reads TGTGCCAGCAGCTTGCAGGGGACCTCTGGAAACACCATATATTTT. This chain joins TRBV7-6 and TRBJ1-3; possible D gene TRBD1, 6 bases. V was clipped by 3 bases and J by 0 bases, with 9 bases between them. This CDR3 is built from 15 residues. In germline, CDR1 is SGHVS, CDR2 FNYEAQ.

The CDR3 region has the DNA TGTGCCAGCAGCGACCAGGACAGACCCTACACCTTC. It specifies CASSDQDRPYTF. V and J are TRBV9 and TRBJ1-2; D is perhaps TRBD1 (6 bases). CDR1 is SGDLS and CDR2 is YYNGEE in the germline V gene. Trimming shortened V by 3 bases and J by 10 bases, and 13 bases separated the two germline ends. This CDR3 spans 12 amino acids. Using reference TRBV9 and TRBJ1-2 for the parts outside the CDR3, the full variable domain is DSGVTQTPKHLITATGQRVTLRCSPRSGDLSVYWYQQSLDQGLQFLIQYYNGEERAKGNILERFSAQQFPDLHSELNLSSLELGDSALYFCASSDQDRPYTFGSGTRLTVV.

The chain recombines TRBV7-2 with TRBJ2-2; 8 nucleotides align to TRBD2. Per the germline V gene, CDR1 is SGHTA and CDR2 is FQGNSA. The junction had 4 bases not matched to a gene; V was cut back by 5 bases and J by 5 bases. This CDR3 has 14 residues. This CDR3 reads CASSGSGGTGELFF. Written as DNA, the CDR3 is TGTGCCAGCAGCGGCTCGGGGGGGACCGGGGAGCTGTTTTTT.

The rearrangement joins TRBV6-5 to TRBJ1-3; D may be TRBD1 (5 bases). The V gene lost 4 bases and the J gene lost 4 bases, with 11 bases spanning the gap. This CDR3 region has 14 residues. The germline V gene encodes CDR1 MNHEY and CDR2 SVGAGI. The CDR3 DNA reads as TGTGCCAGCAGTTTACAGGACCGCGGAAACACCATATATTTT. Protein sequence: CASSLQDRGNTIYF.

The J gene is TRBJ2-7, the V gene TRBV21-1; the listed D gene, TRBD2, was not tested against the DNA. TRBV21-1 is labeled a pseudogene. This CDR3 region has 16 residues. The DNA of the CDR3 is TGTGCCAGCAGCAAAGGAGGGGTAGCGGGACAGTACGAGCAGTACTTC. Translating it yields CASSKGGVAGQYEQYF.

The chain combines TRBV7-9 with TRBJ2-5; tentatively, D is TRBD2 (7 bases). CDR3 length: 14 residues. Germline CDR1 SEHNR, CDR2 FQNEAQ (reference sequence). The ends were cut back, 8 bases at V and 5 bases at J, with 18 bases in the middle. The CDR3 region is CASGPRGGLETQYF. For the CDR3, the DNA is TGTGCCAGCGGCCCGAGGGGGGGTTTGGAGACCCAGTACTTC. The full variable domain, completed using reference TRBV7-9 and TRBJ2-5, is DTGVSQNPRHKITKRGQNVTFRCDPISEHNRLYWYRQTLGQGPEFLTYFQNEAQLEKSRLLSDRFSAERPKGSFSTLEIQRTEQGDSAMYLCASGPRGGLETQYFGPGTRLLVL.

The gene calls are TRBV21-1 and TRBJ2-5; the table assigns TRBD2, which was not confirmed against the DNA. TRBV21-1 is a known pseudogene. The CDR3 loop spans 15 amino acids. The CDR3 nucleotides read TGTGCCAGCAGCAAATGGGGGGGCACCCAAGAGACCCAGTACTTC. It yields the protein CASSKWGGTQETQYF.

V usage is TRBV5-1 and J usage is TRBJ2-3, with TRBD2 matching 11 bases. The CDR3 has 19 amino acids. The germline V gene encodes CDR1 SGHRS and CDR2 YFSETQ. V lost 0 bases and J lost 1; bases outside the gene matches: 10. CDR3 DNA sequence: TGCGCCAGCAGCTTGGCTGGTAGCGGGGGGGCTCAGGGCACAGATACGCAGTATTTT. This codes for CASSLAGSGGAQGTDTQYF.

V and J are TRBV12-5 and TRBJ2-7, with 12 positions matching TRBD1. Germline CDR1 is LGHNT and CDR2 is FRNRAP. The V gene end was trimmed by 5 bases and the J gene end by 6 bases; junction bases not matched to a gene: 5. The CDR3 covers 14 residues. The CDR3 spells CASGHPGQGAEQYF. The CDR3 bases are TGTGCTAGTGGTCATCCGGGACAGGGGGCCGAGCAGTACTTC.

This clone appeared a single time. This chain joins TRBV24-1 and TRBJ2-1, with TRBD1 matching over 7 bases. The CDR3 is 15 amino acids. V trimming: 7 bases; J trimming: 0 bases; junction bases outside the gene matches: 5. From germline, CDR1 is KGHDR and CDR2 SFDVKD. Here the CDR3 DNA reads TGTGCCACCAGCATGACAGGGAGCTCCTACAATGAGCAGTTCTTC. Translating gives CATSMTGSSYNEQFF.

The chain carries TRBV28 and TRBJ1-1; maybe TRBD1 (6 bases). Deletions cut 3 bases from V and 6 bases from J, with 17 bases between. This CDR3 has 15 residues. Germline V gene sequence: CDR1 MDHEN, CDR2 SYDVKM. CDR3 nucleotides: TGTGCCAGCAGTTTTATTGGGGGCGCGGGGGCTGAAGCTTTCTTT. Amino acids: CASSFIGGAGAEAFF.

The J gene is TRBJ2-7, the V gene TRBV24-1, with D possibly TRBD1 on 6 matching bases. Germline V CDR1 and CDR2: KGHDR, SFDVKD. This CDR3 has 15 amino acids. V lost 4 bases to trimming and J lost 3 bases, with 15 bases between them. This chain's CDR3 is CATSDNRDKGYEQYF. CDR3 DNA: TGTGCCACCAGTGACAATCGGGACAAAGGCTACGAGCAGTACTTC.

The genes are TRBV7-2 and TRBJ2-5; 8 bases are shared with TRBD2. Germline CDR1 and CDR2: SGHTA and FQGNSA. Trimming cost V 1 base and J 4 bases; bases outside gene matches: 11. CDR3 length: 17 amino acids. CDR3 sequence: CASSLGLPGGEGETQYF. In nucleotides, the CDR3 is TGTGCCAGCAGCTTAGGTCTCCCCGGGGGGGAAGGAGAGACCCAGTACTTC.

V and J are TRBV7-2 and TRBJ2-2, with 11 bases fitting TRBD2. Germline V gene data show CDR1 as SGHTA and CDR2 as FQGNSA. The CDR3 extends over 19 amino acids. Germline trimming cut 1 base from V and 2 bases from J; bases unmatched to any gene: 9. As DNA, the CDR3 is TGTGCCAGCAGCTTAGGCCTAGAACTAGCGGGGGATAACACCGGGGAGCTGTTTTTT. Translating gives CASSLGLELAGDNTGELFF.

The genes are TRBV6-5 and TRBJ2-7, with 7 bases that match TRBD1. This CDR3 is built from 13 residues. CDR1 is MNHEY, CDR2 SVGAGI, per germline. The junction had 3 bases not matched to a gene; V was cut back by 2 bases and J by 5 bases. The chain's CDR3 is CASSYAGTDEQYF. The CDR3 DNA is TGTGCCAGCAGTTACGCCGGGACAGACGAGCAGTACTTC.